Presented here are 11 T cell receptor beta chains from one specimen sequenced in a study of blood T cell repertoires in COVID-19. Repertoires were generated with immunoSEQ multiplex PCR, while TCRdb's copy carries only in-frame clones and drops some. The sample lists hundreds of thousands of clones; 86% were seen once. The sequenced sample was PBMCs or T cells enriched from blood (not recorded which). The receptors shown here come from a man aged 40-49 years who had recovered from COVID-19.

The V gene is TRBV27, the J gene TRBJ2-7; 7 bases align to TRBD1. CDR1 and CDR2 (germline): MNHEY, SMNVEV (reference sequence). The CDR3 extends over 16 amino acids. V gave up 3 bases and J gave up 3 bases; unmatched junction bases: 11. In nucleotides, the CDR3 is TGTGCCAGCAGTTTTCCAAATACAGGGGATGACTACGAGCAGTACTTC. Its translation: CASSFPNTGDDYEQYF.

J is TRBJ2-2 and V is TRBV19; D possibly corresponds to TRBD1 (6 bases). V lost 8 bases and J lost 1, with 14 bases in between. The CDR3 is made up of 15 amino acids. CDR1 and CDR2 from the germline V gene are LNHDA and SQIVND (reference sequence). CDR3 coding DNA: TGTGCCAGTGCCGGGACACAACGGAACACCGGGGAGCTGTTTTTT. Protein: CASAGTQRNTGELFF.

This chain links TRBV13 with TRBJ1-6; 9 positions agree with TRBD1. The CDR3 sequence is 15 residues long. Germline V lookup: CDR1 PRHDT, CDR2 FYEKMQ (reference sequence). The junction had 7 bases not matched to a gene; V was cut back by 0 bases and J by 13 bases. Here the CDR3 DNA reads TGTGCCAGCAGCTTAGGCCGGGACAGGGTGACCCCCCTCCACTTT. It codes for CASSLGRDRVTPLHF.

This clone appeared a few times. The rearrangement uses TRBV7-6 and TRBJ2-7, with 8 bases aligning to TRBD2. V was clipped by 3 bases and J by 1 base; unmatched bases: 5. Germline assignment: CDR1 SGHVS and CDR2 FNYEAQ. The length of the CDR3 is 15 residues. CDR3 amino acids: CASSLGAGESYEQYF. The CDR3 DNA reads TGTGCCAGCAGCTTGGGAGCGGGAGAGTCCTACGAGCAGTACTTC.

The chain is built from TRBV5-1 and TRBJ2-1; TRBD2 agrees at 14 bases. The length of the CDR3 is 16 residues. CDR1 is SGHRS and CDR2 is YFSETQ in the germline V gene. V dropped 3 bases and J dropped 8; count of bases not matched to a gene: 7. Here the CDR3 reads CASSYGGLAGGDEQFF. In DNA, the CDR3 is TGCGCCAGCAGCTACGGTGGACTAGCGGGAGGAGATGAGCAGTTCTTC.

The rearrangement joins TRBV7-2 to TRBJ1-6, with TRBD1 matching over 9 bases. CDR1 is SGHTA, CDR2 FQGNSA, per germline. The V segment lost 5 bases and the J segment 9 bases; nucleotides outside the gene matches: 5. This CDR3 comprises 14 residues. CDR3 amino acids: CASSPGQGISPLHF. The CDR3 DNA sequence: TGTGCCAGCAGCCCCGGACAGGGGATTTCACCCCTCCACTTT.

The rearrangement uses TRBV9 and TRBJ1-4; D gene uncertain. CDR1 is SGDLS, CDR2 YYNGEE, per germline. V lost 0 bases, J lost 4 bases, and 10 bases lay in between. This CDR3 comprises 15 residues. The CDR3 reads CASSVAPGLNEKLFF. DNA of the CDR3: TGTGCCAGCAGCGTAGCCCCAGGCCTTAATGAAAAACTGTTTTTT.

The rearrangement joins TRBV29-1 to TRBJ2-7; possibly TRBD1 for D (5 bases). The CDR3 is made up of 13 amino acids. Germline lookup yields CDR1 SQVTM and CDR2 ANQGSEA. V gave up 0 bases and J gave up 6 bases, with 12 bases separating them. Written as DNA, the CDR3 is TGCAGCGTTGAAGAAAATCAGGGTGGCGAGCAGTACTTC. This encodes CSVEENQGGEQYF.

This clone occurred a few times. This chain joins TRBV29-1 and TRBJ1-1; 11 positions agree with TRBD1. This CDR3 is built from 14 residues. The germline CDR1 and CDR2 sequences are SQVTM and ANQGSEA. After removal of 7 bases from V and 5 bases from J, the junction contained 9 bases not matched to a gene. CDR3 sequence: CSGGTGQGDTEAFF. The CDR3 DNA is TGCAGCGGAGGTACGGGACAGGGGGATACTGAAGCTTTCTTT.

The CDR3 coding sequence is TGTGCCAGCCATGCCGGGACAGAATACAATGAGCAGTTCTTC. Encoded protein: CASHAGTEYNEQFF. This chain uses TRBV6-5 with TRBJ2-1; the match to TRBD1 covers 7 bases. This CDR3 region has 14 residues. V trimming: 8 bases; J trimming: 4 bases; junction bases outside the gene matches: 8. The V gene's germline CDR1 is MNHEY and CDR2 SVGAGI.

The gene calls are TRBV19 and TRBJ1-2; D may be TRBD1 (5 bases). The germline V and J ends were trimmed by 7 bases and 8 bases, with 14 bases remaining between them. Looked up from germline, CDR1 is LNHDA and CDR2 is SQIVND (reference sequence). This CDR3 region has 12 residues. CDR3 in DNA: TGTGCCAGTACTCGGGACTTTTGGGGCTACACCTTC. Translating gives CASTRDFWGYTF.